This TCR beta chain was obtained from a study of neurological immune-mediated disorders. The cDNA came from 5'RACE with 10-nucleotide random UMIs. TCRdb reprocessed the 5' RACE reads with MiXCR, giving one entry per CDR3 protein. The sample consists of about 74,000 distinct CDR3 sequences, around 5.5% of them appearing once. The V and J ends lost 3 bases and 6 bases, in that order; junction bases with no gene match: 4. The length of the CDR3 is 14 residues. Many counts were recorded for this clonotype. Its target is unknown. Study results and limitations: The greatest TCR clonal expansion appeared in HTLV-1-associated myelopathy and the smallest, falling below healthy controls, in multiple sclerosis.

The genes are TRBV12-3 or TRBV12-4 and TRBJ2-2, with 7 bases that match TRBD1. The sequenced material came from PBMCs. The sequence was obtained from a man aged 18 to 35 with multiple sclerosis. The CDR3 spells CASSFNQGAGELFF. The CDR3 DNA follows: TGTGCCAGCAGTTTTAACCAGGGGGCCGGGGAGCTGTTTTTT.